These T cell receptor beta chains were read from a single sample in a study of vaccination and CD4 T cells after COVID-19. No antigen has been assigned to these receptors. TCRdb re-called the PCR reads with MiXCR, one entry per CDR3 protein. This table has 8,800 or so distinct CDR3 sequences, 50% to 70% appearing once. This specimen consisted of cultured CD4+ T cells from blood, obtained after SARS-CoV-2 vaccination. The receptors stem from a human donor with COVID-19. CDR3s include the opening cysteine and the closing phenylalanine or tryptophan. A D gene is named only where the DNA matches it firmly. A row's size may be missing; if present it is once, few, many or a size class.

V gene,D gene,clone size,J gene,CDR3 protein,CDR3 DNA
TRBV19,-,few,TRBJ1-2,CASSTLRDYGYTF,TGTGCCAGTAGTACCCTCAGAGACTATGGCTACACCTTC
TRBV7-2,TRBD1,few,TRBJ2-5,CASSVEGAPDQTQYF,TGTGCCAGCAGTGTCGAGGGGGCTCCGGATCAGACCCAGTACTTC
TRBV6-5,TRBD1,-,TRBJ1-2,CASSYLQGAGYTF,TGTGCCAGCAGTTACCTCCAGGGGGCTGGCTACACCTTC
TRBV7-6,-,few,TRBJ2-1,CASSLALSGFEQFF,TGTGCCAGCAGCTTAGCGTTATCGGGCTTTGAGCAGTTCTTC
TRBV6-1,TRBD1,-,TRBJ2-7,CASTDRGGDEQYF,TGTGCCAGCACCGACAGGGGAGGTGACGAGCAGTACTTC
TRBV19,-,-,TRBJ1-2,CASSIAPAATYGYTF,TGTGCCAGTAGTATAGCCCCGGCGGCCACCTATGGCTACACCTTC
TRBV7-8,-,once,TRBJ2-3,CASSIDVSPGGTDTQYF,TGTGCCAGCAGCATAGATGTCTCTCCTGGCGGCACAGATACGCAGTATTTT
TRBV7-2,-,-,TRBJ2-5,CASSRPGVQETQYF,TGTGCCAGCAGTCGGCCCGGGGTTCAAGAGACCCAGTACTTC
TRBV20-1,-,-,TRBJ2-6,CSARDHGASSGANVLTF,TGCAGTGCTAGAGATCATGGGGCCAGCTCTGGGGCCAACGTCCTGACTTTC
TRBV12-3/TRBV12-4,-,-,TRBJ2-4,CASSFRRPLKNIQYF,TGTGCCAGCAGTTTTAGAAGACCGCTCAAAAACATTCAGTACTTC
TRBV7-9,-,-,TRBJ1-2,CASSPRDAGRRNGYTF,TGTGCCAGCAGCCCGAGGGACGCAGGGAGACGGAATGGCTACACCTTC
TRBV24-1,-,-,TRBJ2-4,CATSDTGQGMANIQYF,TGTGCCACCAGTGATACCGGCCAGGGGATGGCAAACATTCAGTACTTC
TRBV27,TRBD1,-,TRBJ1-5,CASSSGTDSNQPQHF,TGTGCCAGCAGTTCCGGGACAGATAGCAATCAGCCCCAGCATTTT
TRBV7-2,-,few,TRBJ2-7,CASSAHGEQYF,TGTGCCAGCAGCGCCCATGGGGAGCAGTACTTC
TRBV5-4,TRBD2,-,TRBJ2-3,CASSPSGGTDTQYF,TGTGCCAGCAGCCCGAGCGGGGGTACAGATACGCAGTATTTT
TRBV5-1,TRBD1,-,TRBJ1-6,CASRETGDNSPLHF,TGCGCCAGCAGGGAGACAGGGGATAATTCACCCCTCCACTTT
TRBV7-2,TRBD1,-,TRBJ1-1,CASSTHVGTGTEAFF,TGTGCCAGCAGCACCCATGTCGGGACAGGCACTGAAGCTTTCTTT
TRBV7-7,TRBD1,-,TRBJ2-5,CASSLEDRGLETQYF,TGTGCTAGCAGCTTAGAGGACAGGGGGCTGGAGACCCAGTACTTC
TRBV27,-,medium-sized,TRBJ1-6,CASSLTSEGRTLHF,TGTGCCAGCAGTTTAACCTCCGAGGGCCGGACCCTCCACTTT
TRBV27,TRBD2,few,TRBJ2-5,CASSGAGGYQETQYF,TGTGCCAGCAGTGGGGCGGGGGGGTACCAAGAGACCCAGTACTTC
TRBV14,-,-,TRBJ2-2,CASSQDRQSTGELFF,TGTGCCAGCAGCCAAGATAGACAGAGCACCGGGGAGCTGTTTTTT
TRBV10-3,TRBD1,-,TRBJ1-5,CATTPGQDSNQPQHF,TGTGCCACGACGCCTGGACAGGATAGCAATCAGCCCCAGCATTTT
TRBV20-1,-,-,TRBJ2-1,CSARVGTSEQFF,TGCAGTGCTAGAGTTGGCACTAGTGAGCAGTTCTTC
TRBV6-1,-,-,TRBJ1-3,CASRDRGLGRNTIYF,TGTGCCAGCAGGGATCGCGGCCTGGGGAGAAACACCATATATTTT
TRBV7-8,-,-,TRBJ2-3,CASSPRDSVGDTQYF,TGTGCCAGCAGCCCTAGGGACTCGGTAGGGGATACGCAGTATTTT
TRBV28,TRBD2,few,TRBJ2-5,CASRAQRGGRETQYF,TGTGCCAGCAGGGCCCAGCGGGGGGGCCGAGAGACCCAGTACTTC
TRBV7-7,-,-,TRBJ1-2,CASVRQDLNYGYTF,TGTGCTAGTGTGCGACAGGACCTTAACTATGGCTACACCTTC
TRBV6-1,-,-,TRBJ1-2,CASSPGTGFYGYTF,TGTGCCAGCAGTCCCGGGACGGGTTTCTATGGCTACACCTTC
TRBV25-1,-,-,TRBJ2-2,CASSEVGELFF,TGTGCCAGCAGTGAAGTAGGGGAGCTGTTTTTT
TRBV7-2,-,-,TRBJ1-1,CASSGGPSNTEAFF,TGTGCCAGCAGTGGCGGACCGTCCAACACTGAAGCTTTCTTT
TRBV2,-,-,TRBJ2-3,CASRKGGGTDTQYF,TGTGCCAGCAGGAAGGGGGGGGGCACAGATACGCAGTATTTT
TRBV20-1,-,-,TRBJ1-2,CSARDPGSTDRSVIYGYTF,TGCAGTGCTAGAGATCCCGGGAGCACCGACCGATCCGTAATCTATGGCTACACCTTC
TRBV11-3,-,once,TRBJ2-5,CASSLDARGTQYF,TGTGCCAGCAGCTTAGATGCTCGAGGGACCCAGTACTTC
TRBV19,-,-,TRBJ1-4,CASSTPKGNNEKLFF,TGTGCCAGTAGTACCCCCAAAGGCAACAATGAAAAACTGTTTTTT
TRBV7-2,-,-,TRBJ1-1,CASSLTARGVGTEAFF,TGTGCCAGCAGCTTAACGGCCCGAGGGGTCGGAACTGAAGCTTTCTTT
TRBV6-1,TRBD1,-,TRBJ1-2,CAISGQGGGYTF,TGTGCCATCAGTGGTCAGGGGGGTGGCTACACCTTC
TRBV19,-,-,TRBJ1-5,CASSIRLGLINQPQHF,TGTGCCAGTAGTATAAGGTTGGGACTGATCAATCAGCCCCAGCATTTT
TRBV6-1,-,-,TRBJ1-4,CASMSRINEKLFF,TGTGCCAGCATGAGTCGGATTAATGAAAAACTGTTTTTT
TRBV20-1,-,few,TRBJ1-6,CSAREGANSPLHF,TGCAGTGCTAGGGAAGGGGCGAATTCACCCCTCCACTTT
TRBV2,-,few,TRBJ1-6,CASSEGRGSSPLHF,TGTGCCAGCAGTGAGGGCAGGGGATCGTCACCCCTCCACTTT
TRBV6-1,-,-,TRBJ1-1,CASLLRGSGEAFF,TGTGCCAGCTTACTCAGGGGCTCGGGTGAAGCTTTCTTT
TRBV2,-,-,TRBJ2-5,CASSVWDLQETQYF,TGTGCCAGCAGCGTGTGGGACCTACAAGAGACCCAGTACTTC